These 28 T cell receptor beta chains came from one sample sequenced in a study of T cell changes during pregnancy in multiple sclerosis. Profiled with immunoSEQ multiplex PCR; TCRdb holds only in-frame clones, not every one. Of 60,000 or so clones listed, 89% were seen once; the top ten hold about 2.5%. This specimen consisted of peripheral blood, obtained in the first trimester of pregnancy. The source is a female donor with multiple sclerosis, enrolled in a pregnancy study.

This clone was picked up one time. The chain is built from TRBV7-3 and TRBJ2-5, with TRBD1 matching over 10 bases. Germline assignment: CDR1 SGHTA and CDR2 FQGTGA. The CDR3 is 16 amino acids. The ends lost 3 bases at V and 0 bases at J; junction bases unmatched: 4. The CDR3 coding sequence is TGTGCCAGCAGCTTGGGGACAGGGGTCGACCAAGAGACCCAGTACTTC. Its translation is CASSLGTGVDQETQYF.

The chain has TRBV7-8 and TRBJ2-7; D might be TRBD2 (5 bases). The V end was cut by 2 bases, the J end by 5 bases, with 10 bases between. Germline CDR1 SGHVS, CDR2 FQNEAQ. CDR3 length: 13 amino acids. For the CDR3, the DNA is TGTGCCAGCAGCTTAAAGGTCGGGAACGAGCAGTACTTC. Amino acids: CASSLKVGNEQYF.

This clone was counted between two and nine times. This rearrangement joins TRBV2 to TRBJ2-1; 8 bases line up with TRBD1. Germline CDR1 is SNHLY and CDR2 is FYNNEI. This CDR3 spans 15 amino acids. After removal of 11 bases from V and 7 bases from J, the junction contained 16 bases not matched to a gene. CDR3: CAVSREWTGTNEQFF. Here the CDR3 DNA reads TGTGCCGTTTCCAGGGAATGGACAGGGACGAATGAGCAGTTCTTC. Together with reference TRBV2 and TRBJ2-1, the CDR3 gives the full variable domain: EPEVTQTPSHQVTQMGQEVILRCVPISNHLYFYWYRQILGQKVEFLVSFYNNEISEKSEIFDDQFSVERPDGSNFTLKIRSTKLEDSAMYFCAVSREWTGTNEQFFGPGTRLTVL.

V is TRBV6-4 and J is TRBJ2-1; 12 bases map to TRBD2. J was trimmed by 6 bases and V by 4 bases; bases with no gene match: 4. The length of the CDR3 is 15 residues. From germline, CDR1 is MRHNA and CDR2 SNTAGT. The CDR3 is CASSGLAGEGNEQFF. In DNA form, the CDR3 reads TGTGCCAGCAGTGGACTAGCGGGAGAAGGCAATGAGCAGTTCTTC.

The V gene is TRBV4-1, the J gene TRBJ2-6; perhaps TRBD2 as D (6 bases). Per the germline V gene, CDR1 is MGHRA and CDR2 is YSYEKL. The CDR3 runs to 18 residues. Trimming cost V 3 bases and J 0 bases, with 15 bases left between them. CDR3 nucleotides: TGCGCCAGCAGCCAGTTGGGACGGGAGAGCTCTGGGGCCAACGTCCTGACTTTC. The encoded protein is CASSQLGRESSGANVLTF.

CDR3 coding DNA: TGTGCCAGCAGCGTAGACGGGACACCCCTCGGAGGAGCTTTCTTT. This gives the protein CASSVDGTPLGGAFF. This sequence joins TRBV9 and TRBJ1-1; perhaps TRBD1 as D (6 bases). Germline assignment: CDR1 SGDLS and CDR2 YYNGEE. V dropped 0 bases and J dropped 10 bases, with 19 bases sitting between them. The CDR3 has 15 amino acids.

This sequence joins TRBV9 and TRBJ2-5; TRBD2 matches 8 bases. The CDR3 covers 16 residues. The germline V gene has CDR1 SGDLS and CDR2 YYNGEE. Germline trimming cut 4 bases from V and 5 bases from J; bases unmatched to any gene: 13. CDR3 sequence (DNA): TGTGCCAGCAGCAACGGACCGGGACTAGGAGGTGAGACCCAGTACTTC. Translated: CASSNGPGLGGETQYF.

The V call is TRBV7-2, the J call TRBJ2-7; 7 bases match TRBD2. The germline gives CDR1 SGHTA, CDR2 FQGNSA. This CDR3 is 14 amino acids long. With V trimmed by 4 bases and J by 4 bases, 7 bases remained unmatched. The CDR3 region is CASSSPGGPYEQYF. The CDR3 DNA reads TGTGCCAGCAGCTCGCCGGGAGGCCCTTACGAGCAGTACTTC.

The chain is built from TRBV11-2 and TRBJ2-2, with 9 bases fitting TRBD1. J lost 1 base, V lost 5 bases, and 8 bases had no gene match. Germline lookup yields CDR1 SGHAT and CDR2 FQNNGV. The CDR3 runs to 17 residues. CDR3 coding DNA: TGTGCCAGCAGCCCAGGGATGGGACAGGGGAACACCGGGGAGCTGTTTTTT. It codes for CASSPGMGQGNTGELFF.

Here the CDR3 reads CASSPGLADRNIYEQYF. DNA of the CDR3: TGCGCCAGCAGCCCGGGACTAGCGGACCGAAATATCTACGAGCAGTACTTC. The chain has TRBV4-1 and TRBJ2-7; TRBD2 agrees at 11 bases. Per the germline V gene, CDR1 is MGHRA and CDR2 is YSYEKL. V trimming: 4 bases; J trimming: 3 bases; junction bases outside the gene matches: 11. This CDR3 is 17 amino acids long.

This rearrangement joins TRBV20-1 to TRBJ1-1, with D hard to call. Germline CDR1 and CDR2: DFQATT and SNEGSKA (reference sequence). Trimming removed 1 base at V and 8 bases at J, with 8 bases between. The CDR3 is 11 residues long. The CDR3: CSARAHGEAFF. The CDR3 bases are TGCAGTGCTAGAGCTCACGGGGAAGCTTTCTTT.

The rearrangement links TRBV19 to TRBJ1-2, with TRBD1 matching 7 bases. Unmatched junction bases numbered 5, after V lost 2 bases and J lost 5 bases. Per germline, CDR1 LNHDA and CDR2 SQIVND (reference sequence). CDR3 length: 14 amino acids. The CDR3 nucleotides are TGTGCCAGTAGTATACAGGGGGGAGGATATGGCTACACCTTC. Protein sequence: CASSIQGGGYGYTF.

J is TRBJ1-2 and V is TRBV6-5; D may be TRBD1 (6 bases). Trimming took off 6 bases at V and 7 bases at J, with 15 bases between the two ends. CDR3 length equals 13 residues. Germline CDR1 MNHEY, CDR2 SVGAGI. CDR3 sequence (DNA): TGTGCCAGCAGCGTTACAGGGTTTGGTGGCTACACCTTC. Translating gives CASSVTGFGGYTF.

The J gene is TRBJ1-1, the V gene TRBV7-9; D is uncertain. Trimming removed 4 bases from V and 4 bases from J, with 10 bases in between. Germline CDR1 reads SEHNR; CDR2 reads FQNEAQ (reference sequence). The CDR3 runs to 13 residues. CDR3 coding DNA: TGTGCCAGCAGCTATGAGATCTCCACTGAAGCTTTCTTT. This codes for CASSYEISTEAFF.

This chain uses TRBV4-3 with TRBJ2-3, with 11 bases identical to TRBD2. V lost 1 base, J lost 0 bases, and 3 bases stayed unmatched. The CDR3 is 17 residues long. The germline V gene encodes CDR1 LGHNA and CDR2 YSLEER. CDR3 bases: TGCGCCAGCAGCCAAGCGTTAGCGGGGGGGAGCACAGATACGCAGTATTTT. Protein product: CASSQALAGGSTDTQYF.

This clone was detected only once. The CDR3 coding sequence is TGCGCCAGCAGCTTGGCGCAGGGGGTCGTGGGGACCCAGTACTTC. As protein: CASSLAQGVVGTQYF. The chain has TRBV5-1 and TRBJ2-5; 7 bases are a match to TRBD1. This CDR3 region has 15 residues. The J segment lost 7 bases and the V segment lost 0 bases, leaving 9 bases of the junction unmatched. Germline CDR1 reads SGHRS; CDR2 reads YFSETQ.

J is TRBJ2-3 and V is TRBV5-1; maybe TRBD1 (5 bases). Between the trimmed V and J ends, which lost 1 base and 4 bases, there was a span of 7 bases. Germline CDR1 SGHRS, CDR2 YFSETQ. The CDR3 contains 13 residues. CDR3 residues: CASSLQGPDTQYF. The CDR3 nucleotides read TGCGCCAGCAGCTTGCAGGGCCCAGATACGCAGTATTTT.

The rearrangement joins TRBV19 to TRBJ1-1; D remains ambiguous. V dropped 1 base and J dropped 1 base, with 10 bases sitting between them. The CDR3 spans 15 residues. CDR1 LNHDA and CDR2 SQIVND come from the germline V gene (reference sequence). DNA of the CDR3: TGTGCCAGTAGTATAGGAGGGATTACGAACACTGAAGCTTTCTTT. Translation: CASSIGGITNTEAFF.

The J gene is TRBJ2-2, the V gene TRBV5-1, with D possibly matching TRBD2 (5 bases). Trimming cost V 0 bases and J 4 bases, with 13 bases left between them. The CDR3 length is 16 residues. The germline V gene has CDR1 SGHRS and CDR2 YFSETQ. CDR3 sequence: CASSLGLASVTGELFF. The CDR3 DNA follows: TGCGCCAGCAGCTTGGGGCTAGCTTCTGTCACCGGGGAGCTGTTTTTT.

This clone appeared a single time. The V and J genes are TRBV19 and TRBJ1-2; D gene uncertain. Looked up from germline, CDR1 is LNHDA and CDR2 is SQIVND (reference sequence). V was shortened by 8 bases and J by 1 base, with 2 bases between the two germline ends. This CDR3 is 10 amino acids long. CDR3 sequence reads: CASRNYGYTF. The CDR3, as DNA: TGTGCCAGTCGTAACTATGGCTACACCTTC.

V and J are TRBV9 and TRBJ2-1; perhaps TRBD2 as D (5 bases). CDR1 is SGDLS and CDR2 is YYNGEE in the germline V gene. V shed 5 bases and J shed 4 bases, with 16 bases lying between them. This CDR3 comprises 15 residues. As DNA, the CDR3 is TGTGCCAGCAGTCCTACTAGTTGGCTGTACAATGAGCAGTTCTTC. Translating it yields CASSPTSWLYNEQFF.

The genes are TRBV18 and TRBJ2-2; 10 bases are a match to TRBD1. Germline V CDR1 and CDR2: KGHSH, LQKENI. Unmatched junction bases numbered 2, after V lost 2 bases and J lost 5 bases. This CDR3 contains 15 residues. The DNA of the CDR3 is TGTGCCAGCTCACCAATGGACAGGGGGACCGGGGAGCTGTTTTTT. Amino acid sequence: CASSPMDRGTGELFF.

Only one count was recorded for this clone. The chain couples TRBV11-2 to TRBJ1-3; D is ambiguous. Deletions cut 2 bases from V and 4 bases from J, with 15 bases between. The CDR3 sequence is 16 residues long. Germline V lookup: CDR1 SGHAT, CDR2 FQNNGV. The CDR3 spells CASSLQNMRAGNTIYF. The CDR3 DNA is TGTGCCAGCAGCTTACAGAACATGAGGGCAGGAAACACCATATATTTT. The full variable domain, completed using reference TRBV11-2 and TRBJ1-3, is EAGVAQSPRYKIIEKRQSVAFWCNPISGHATLYWYQQILGQGPKLLIQFQNNGVVDDSQLPKDRFSAERLKGVDSTLKIQPAKLEDSAVYLCASSLQNMRAGNTIYFGEGSWLTVV.

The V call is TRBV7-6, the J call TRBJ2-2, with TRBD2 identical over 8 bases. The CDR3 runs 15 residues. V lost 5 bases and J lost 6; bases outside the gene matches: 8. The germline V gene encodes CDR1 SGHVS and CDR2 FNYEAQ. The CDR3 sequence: CASSHWTSPPGELFF. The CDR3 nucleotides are TGTGCCAGCAGCCATTGGACTAGCCCGCCCGGGGAGCTGTTTTTT.

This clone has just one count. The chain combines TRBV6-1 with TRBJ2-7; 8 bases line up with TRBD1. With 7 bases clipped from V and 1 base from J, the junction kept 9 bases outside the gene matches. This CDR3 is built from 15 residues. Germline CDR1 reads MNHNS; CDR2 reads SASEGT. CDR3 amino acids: CASIPDRGSSYEQYF. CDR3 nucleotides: TGTGCCAGCATACCCGACAGGGGTTCGTCCTACGAGCAGTACTTC.

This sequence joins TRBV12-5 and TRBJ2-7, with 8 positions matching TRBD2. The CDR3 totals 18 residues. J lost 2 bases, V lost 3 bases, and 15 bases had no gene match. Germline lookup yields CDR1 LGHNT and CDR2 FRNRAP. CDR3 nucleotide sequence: TGTGCTAGTGGTTTCTCCGGGGGGGGAACGACTAAGCCCTACGAGCAGTACTTC. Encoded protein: CASGFSGGGTTKPYEQYF.

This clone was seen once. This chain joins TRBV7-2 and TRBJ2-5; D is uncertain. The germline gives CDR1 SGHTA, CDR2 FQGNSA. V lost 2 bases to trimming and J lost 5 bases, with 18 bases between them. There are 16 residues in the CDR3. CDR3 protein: CASSLNTPALQETQYF. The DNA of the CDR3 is TGTGCCAGCAGCTTAAACACACCCGCCTTGCAGGAGACCCAGTACTTC.

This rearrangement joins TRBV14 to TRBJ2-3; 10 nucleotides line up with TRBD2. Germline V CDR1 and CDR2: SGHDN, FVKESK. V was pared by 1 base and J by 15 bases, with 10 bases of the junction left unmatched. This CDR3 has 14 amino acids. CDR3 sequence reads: CASSQGGIAGGRYF. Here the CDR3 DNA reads TGTGCCAGCAGCCAAGGGGGGATAGCGGGGGGCCGATATTTT. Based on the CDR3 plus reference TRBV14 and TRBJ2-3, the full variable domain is EAGVTQFPSHSVIEKGQTVTLRCDPISGHDNLYWYRRVMGKEIKFLLHFVKESKQDESGMPNNRFLAERTGGTYSTLKVQPAELEDSGVYFCASSQGGIAGGRYFGPGTRLTVL.